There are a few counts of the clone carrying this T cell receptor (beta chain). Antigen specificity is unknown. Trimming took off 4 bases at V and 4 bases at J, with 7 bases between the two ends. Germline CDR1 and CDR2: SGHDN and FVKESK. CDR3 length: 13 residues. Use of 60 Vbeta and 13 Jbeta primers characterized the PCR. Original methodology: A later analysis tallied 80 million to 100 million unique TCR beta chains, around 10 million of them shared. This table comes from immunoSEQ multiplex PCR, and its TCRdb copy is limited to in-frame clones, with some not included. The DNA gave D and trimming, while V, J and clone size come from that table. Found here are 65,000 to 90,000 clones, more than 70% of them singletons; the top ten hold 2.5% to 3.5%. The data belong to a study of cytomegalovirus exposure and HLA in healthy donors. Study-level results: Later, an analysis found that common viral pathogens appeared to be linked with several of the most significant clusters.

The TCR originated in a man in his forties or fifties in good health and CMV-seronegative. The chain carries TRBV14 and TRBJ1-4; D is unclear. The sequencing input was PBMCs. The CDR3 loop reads CASSRSYNEKLFF. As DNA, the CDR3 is TGTGCCAGCAGCCGCAGTTATAATGAAAAACTGTTTTTT.